This TCR beta chain is from a study of blood T cell repertoires in COVID-19. Across the whole study: Samples came from the United States, Italy and Spain, spanning acute and convalescent COVID-19. Nucleic acid was either cDNA or gDNA, and it came from T cells, B-cell-depleted T cells, or PBMCs.

As handled by the study authors: From reference gene primer amplification, estimates of nucleated cell counts were derived. Generated by immunoSEQ multiplex PCR, the TCRdb table keeps only in-frame clones and is missing some. That table gives V, J and clone size, and the DNA gave D and trimming. The data contain approximately 100,000 clones, around 86% of them singletons. Specimen: peripheral blood. This TCR was sampled from a man aged 45-65 years with acute or convalescent COVID-19.

The CDR3 sequence: CASSDSGTGDEKLFF. CDR3 in DNA: TGTGCCAGCAGTGACTCCGGGACAGGGGATGAAAAACTGTTTTTT. The rearrangement links TRBV2 to TRBJ1-4, with 10 bases that match TRBD1. The CDR3 runs 15 residues. CDR1 and CDR2 from the germline V gene are SNHLY and FYNNEI. V lost 3 bases to trimming and J lost 6 bases; unmatched junction nucleotides: 4.